This T cell receptor (beta chain) stems from a study of OX40 agonist ivuxolimab in advanced cancers. Study information: In this cohort, patients received ivuxolimab, an agonistic anti-OX40 (CD134) antibody. Ivuxolimab doses were 0.01, 0.1, 0.3, 1.5, 3 or 10 mg/kg every 2 weeks.

Produced via immunoSEQ multiplex PCR; TCRdb's table is partial and in-frame only. The data show some 100,000 clones, under 90% seen once. Notes on the study in general: Normalized T-cell clonal expansion was also low in some nonresponders. At doses 0.1 to 3.0 mg/kg, CD4+ and CD8+ clones expanded.

Germline CDR1 reads ENHRY; CDR2 reads SYGVKD. CDR3 length: 13 residues. V shed 10 bases and J shed 4 bases, with 14 bases lying between them. Worth noting for this clone: Its matching antigen is unknown.

The receptor was isolated from an adult with an advanced solid tumor such as melanoma, head and neck, liver or kidney cancer. This chain uses TRBV10-3 with TRBJ2-1; D possibly corresponds to TRBD1 (5 bases). The starting material was CD4+ or CD8+ T cells sorted from blood, obtained in a trial of the OX40 agonist ivuxolimab. The CDR3 is CATSPGRYNEQFF. In DNA form, the CDR3 reads TGTGCCACCTCCCCAGGGCGTTACAATGAGCAGTTCTTC.